The clone carrying this T cell receptor (beta chain) was picked up one time. Antigen specificity is unknown. Profiling relied on immunoSEQ multiplex PCR, and the TCRdb table lists in-frame clones only, not all of them. Altogether tens of thousands of clones are present, approximately 89% being singletons, with the ten largest covering about 2.7%. These data are taken from a study of T cell responses to AZD1222 COVID-19 vaccine. Study-level results: Increased Spike-specific TCR breadth and depth were observed after two AZD1222 doses. Reportedly, nearly half of unique spike TCRs recognized epitopes outside B.1.351/B.1.1.7 mutations.

CDR1 MNHEY and CDR2 SMNVEV come from the germline V gene (reference sequence). The trim removed 4 bases at V and 4 bases at J, leaving 7 bases unmatched. CDR3 length: 15 amino acids. The source was peripheral blood, collected on day 0 of MenACWY control vaccination. The genes are TRBV27 and TRBJ2-5; 9 nucleotides match TRBD1. This TCR derives from an adult in good health. DNA for the CDR3: TGTGCCAGCAGTTACGGGACAGGGTCCGCAGAGACCCAGTACTTC. Protein product: CASSYGTGSAETQYF.